This TCR beta chain was identified during a study of cytomegalovirus exposure and HLA in healthy donors. Notes on the study in general: Among TCR beta chains of equal frequency, HLA-associated ones were more clonally expanded in a later analysis. A later analysis found common viral pathogens apparently linked to several of the most significant clusters. When a later analysis was performed, an Asian-associated ancestry cluster reportedly had fewer N-insertions than the roughly 700-donor mean.

This clone was seen only a few times. What it recognizes is unknown. Every donor was a healthy person donating bone marrow. The PCR used 60 Vbeta and 13 Jbeta primers. Produced via immunoSEQ multiplex PCR; TCRdb's table is partial and in-frame only. The repertoire holds roughly 130,000 clones, 60% to 85% seen once, with approximately 1% in the top ten. The receptor was isolated from a man aged 18 to 29 in good health and CMV-seronegative. The source material was PBMCs.

The CDR3 region is CASRQDRGRHNEQFF. Here the CDR3 DNA reads TGTGCCAGCAGACAGGACAGGGGGCGTCACAATGAGCAGTTCTTC. The chain combines TRBV6-5 with TRBJ2-1; 11 nucleotides agree with TRBD1. Germline-derived CDR1 and CDR2 are MNHEY and SVGAGI. The CDR3 has 15 amino acids. V shed 6 bases, J shed 5 bases, and the junction held 6 bases outside the gene matches.